This TCR beta chain stems from a study of blood T cell repertoires in COVID-19. The assay was immunoSEQ multiplex PCR, and TCRdb's table has in-frame clones only and misses some. The top ten clones hold about 11% of a sample with tens of thousands of clones, more than 65% of them seen once. The germline V gene encodes CDR1 SGHDN and CDR2 FVKESK. With 3 bases clipped from V and 10 bases from J, the junction kept 9 bases outside the gene matches. The CDR3 spans 13 residues. The chain carries TRBV14 and TRBJ2-7; 7 bases fit TRBD1. The source is a man in his 70s with acute or convalescent COVID-19. Sequenced sample: peripheral blood. CDR3 loop: CASSQGDRSVQYF. The CDR3, as DNA: TGTGCCAGCAGCCAGGGGGACAGATCCGTCCAGTACTTC.